This TCR beta chain was documented in a study of shared clonotypes between healthy human individuals. Study-wide background: Each donor contributed plates that comprised three CD4 naive, three CD4 memory, two CD8 naive and one CD8 memory. Study-wide results and limits: Shared clonotypes: approximately 5.3% naive CD4, 3% to 3.5% naive CD8, about 2.4% memory CD4, over 0.3% memory CD8.

About this clone: The target antigen is unknown.

Together with CD45RO+ cells, CCR7-negative CD45RA+ TemRA cells were included in CD8 memory. Assay used: immunoSEQ multiplex PCR; TCRdb lists only in-frame clones, some missing. The sample has some 700,000 clones; 80% to 95% are singletons. The CDR3 loop spans 18 amino acids. With V trimmed by 5 bases and J by 5 bases, 16 bases remained unmatched. The V gene's germline CDR1 is SEHNR and CDR2 FQNEAQ (reference sequence). The sequenced sample was memory CD8+ T cells from PBMCs. The subset denotes: CD45RO+ cells pooled with CCR7-negative TemRA cells. The TCR originated in a man younger than 35 in good health. Some clones in this sample may be carry-over from other donors' samples. This rearrangement joins TRBV7-9 to TRBJ2-1, with 9 bases fitting TRBD2. CDR3 coding DNA: TGTGCCAGCAGCCCCACGGGATTAGCGGGAGTCCCCAACAATGAGCAGTTCTTC. Its translation is CASSPTGLAGVPNNEQFF.